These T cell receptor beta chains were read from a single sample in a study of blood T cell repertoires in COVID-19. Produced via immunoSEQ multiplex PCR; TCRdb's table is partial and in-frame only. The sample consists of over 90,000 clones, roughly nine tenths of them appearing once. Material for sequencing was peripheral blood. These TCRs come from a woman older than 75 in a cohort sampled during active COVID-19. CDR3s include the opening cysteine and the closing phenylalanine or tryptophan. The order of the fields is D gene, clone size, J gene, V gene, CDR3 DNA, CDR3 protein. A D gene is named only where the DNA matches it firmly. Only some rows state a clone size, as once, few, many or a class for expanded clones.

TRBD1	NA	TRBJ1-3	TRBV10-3	TGTGCCATCAGTGCAGCCGCAGGGGGCTCTGGAAACACCATATATTTT	CAISAAAGGSGNTIYF
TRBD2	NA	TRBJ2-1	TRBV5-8	TGTGCCAGCAGCCCGGGACTAGCGACCTACAATGAGCAGTTCTTC	CASSPGLATYNEQFF
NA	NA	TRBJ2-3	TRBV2	TGTGCCAGCAGTGAGCTGCGCCGTGGTACGCAGTATTTT	CASSELRRGTQYF
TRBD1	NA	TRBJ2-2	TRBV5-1	TGCGCCAGCAGCTTGGCCGCAGGACAGGGCTTGAACACCGGGGAGCTGTTTTTT	CASSLAAGQGLNTGELFF
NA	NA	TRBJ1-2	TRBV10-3	TGTGCCATCAGTGAACAGACAAACTATGGCTACACCTTC	CAISEQTNYGYTF
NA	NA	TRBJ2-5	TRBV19	TGTGCCAGTAGTATTTGGCAGGGGTTCGGAGAGACCCAGTACTTC	CASSIWQGFGETQYF
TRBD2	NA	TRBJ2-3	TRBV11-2	TGTGCCAGCAGCTTAGATCATAATAGCGGGGGGCACTTTACAGATACGCAGTATTTT	CASSLDHNSGGHFTDTQYF
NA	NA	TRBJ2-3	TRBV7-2	TGTGCCAGCAGCTCCTCCCGAGATACGCAGTATTTT	CASSSSRDTQYF
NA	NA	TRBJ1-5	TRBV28	TGTGCCACTCCGGGACTGCATAGCAATCAGCCCCAGCATTTT	CATPGLHSNQPQHF
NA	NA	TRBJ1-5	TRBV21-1	TGTGCCAGCAGCAAACTGGGGGGGTTACGGAGCAATCAGCCCCAGCATTTT	CASSKLGGLRSNQPQHF
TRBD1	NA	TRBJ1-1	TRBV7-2	TGTGCCAGCAGCTTACTCACAGGGGGGAACACTGAAGCTTTCTTT	CASSLLTGGNTEAFF
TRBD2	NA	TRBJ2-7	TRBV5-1	TGCGCCAGCAGCTTGGGTAGCGGGAGGGCGGAGCAGTACTTC	CASSLGSGRAEQYF
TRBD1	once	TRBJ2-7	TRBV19	TGTGCCAGTAGCCCCACGACAGGGGTCTCCTACGAGCAGTACTTC	CASSPTTGVSYEQYF
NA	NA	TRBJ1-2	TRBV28	TGTGCCAGCAGTCAGGGCGGGGGAAACTATGGCTACACCTTC	CASSQGGGNYGYTF
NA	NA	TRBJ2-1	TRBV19	TGTGCCAGTAGTACTCTTGGGGCAAGCTCCTACAATGAGCAGTTCTTC	CASSTLGASSYNEQFF
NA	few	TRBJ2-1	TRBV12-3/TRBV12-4	TGTGCCAGCACGCCCCTGAGTTCCACTGAGCAGTTCTTC	CASTPLSSTEQFF
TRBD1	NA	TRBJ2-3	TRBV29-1	TGCAGCCTGTTAATCGGGACAGTCAAAGGCGCAGATACGCAGTATTTT	CSLLIGTVKGADTQYF
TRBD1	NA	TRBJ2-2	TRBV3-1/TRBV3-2	TGTGCCAGCAGCCGCGGACAGGGAGGAACCGGGGAGCTGTTTTTT	CASSRGQGGTGELFF
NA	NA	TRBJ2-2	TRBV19	TGTGCTTCTTGCCGAATCGGGAGGAACACCGGGGAGCTGTTTTTT	CASCRIGRNTGELFF
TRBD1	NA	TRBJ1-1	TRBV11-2	TGTGCCAGCAGCTCTGACAGGGTGAACACTGAAGCTTTCTTT	CASSSDRVNTEAFF
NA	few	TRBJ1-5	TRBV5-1	TGCGCCAGCAGCTTGGCGGGTTATAGCAATCAGCCCCAGCATTTT	CASSLAGYSNQPQHF
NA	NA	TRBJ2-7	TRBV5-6	TGTGCCAGCAACCTCGGGTACGGTACCTACGAGCAGTACTTC	CASNLGYGTYEQYF
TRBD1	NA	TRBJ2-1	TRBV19	TGTGCCAGTAGTATGGGTGGACAGGGCAATGAGCAGTTCTTC	CASSMGGQGNEQFF
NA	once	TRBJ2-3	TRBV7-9	TGTGCCAGCACCCAACCGGCGGGAGATACGCAGTATTTT	CASTQPAGDTQYF